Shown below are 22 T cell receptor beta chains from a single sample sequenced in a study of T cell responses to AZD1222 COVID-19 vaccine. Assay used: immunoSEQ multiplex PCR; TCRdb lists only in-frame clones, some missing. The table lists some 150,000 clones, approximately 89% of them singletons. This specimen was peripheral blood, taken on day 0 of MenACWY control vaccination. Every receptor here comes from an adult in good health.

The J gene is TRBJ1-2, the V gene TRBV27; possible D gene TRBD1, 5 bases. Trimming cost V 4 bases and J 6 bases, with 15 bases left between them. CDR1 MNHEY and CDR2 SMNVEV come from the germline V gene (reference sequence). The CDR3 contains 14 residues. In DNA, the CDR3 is TGTGCCAGCAGTTCCCCCTCAGGGCGGGATGGCTACACCTTC. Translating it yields CASSSPSGRDGYTF.

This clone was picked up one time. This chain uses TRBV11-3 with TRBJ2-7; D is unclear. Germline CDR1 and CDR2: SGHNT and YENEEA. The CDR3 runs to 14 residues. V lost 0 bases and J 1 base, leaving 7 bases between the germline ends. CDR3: CASSLDPASYEQYF. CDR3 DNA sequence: TGTGCCAGCAGCTTAGACCCGGCTTCCTACGAGCAGTACTTC. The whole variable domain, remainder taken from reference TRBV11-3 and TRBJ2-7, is EAGVVQSPRYKIIEKKQPVAFWCNPISGHNTLYWYLQNLGQGPELLIRYENEEAVDDSQLPKDRFSAERLKGVDSTLKIQPAELGDSAVYLCASSLDPASYEQYFGPGTRLTVT.

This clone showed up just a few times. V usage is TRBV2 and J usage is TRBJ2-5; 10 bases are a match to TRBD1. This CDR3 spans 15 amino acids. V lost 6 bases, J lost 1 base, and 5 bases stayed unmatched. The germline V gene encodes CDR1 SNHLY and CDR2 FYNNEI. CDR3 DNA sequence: TGTGCCAGCAGGGGGACAGGGGCACCCCAAGAGACCCAGTACTTC. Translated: CASRGTGAPQETQYF.

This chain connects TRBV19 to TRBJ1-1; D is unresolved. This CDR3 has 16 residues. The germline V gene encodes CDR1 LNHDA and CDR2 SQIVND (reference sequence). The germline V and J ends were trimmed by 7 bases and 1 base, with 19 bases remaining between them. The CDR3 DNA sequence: TGTGCCAGTACTCCAAAGGCGGATCTAAGGAACACTGAAGCTTTCTTT. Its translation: CASTPKADLRNTEAFF.

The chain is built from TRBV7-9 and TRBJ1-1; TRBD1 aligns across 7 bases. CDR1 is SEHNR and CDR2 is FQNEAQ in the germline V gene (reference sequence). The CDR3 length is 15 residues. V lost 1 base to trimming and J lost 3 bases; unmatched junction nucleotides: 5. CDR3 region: CASSLDRRGHTEAFF. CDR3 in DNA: TGTGCCAGCAGCTTAGACAGGAGGGGGCACACTGAAGCTTTCTTT.

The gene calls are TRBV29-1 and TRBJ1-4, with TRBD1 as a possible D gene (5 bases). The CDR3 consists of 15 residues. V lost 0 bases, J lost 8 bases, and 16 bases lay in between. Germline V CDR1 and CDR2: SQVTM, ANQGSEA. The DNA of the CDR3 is TGCAGCGTTGAAGACCGACAGCGGGGGGGGGAAAAACTGTTTTTT. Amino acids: CSVEDRQRGGEKLFF.

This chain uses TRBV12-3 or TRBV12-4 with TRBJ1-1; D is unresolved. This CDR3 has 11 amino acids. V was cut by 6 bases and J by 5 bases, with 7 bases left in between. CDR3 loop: CASREFTEAFF. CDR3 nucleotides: TGTGCCAGCAGGGAGTTTACTGAAGCTTTCTTT.

The CDR3 DNA reads as TGTGCCATCAGTGAGTCCGGGGGGAATCAGCCCCAGCATTTT. It translates to CAISESGGNQPQHF. The chain couples TRBV10-3 to TRBJ1-5; tentatively, D is TRBD1 (5 bases). Trimming left V 0 bases short and J 4 bases short, with 7 bases between. The CDR3 has 14 amino acids. From germline, CDR1 is ENHRY and CDR2 SYGVKD.

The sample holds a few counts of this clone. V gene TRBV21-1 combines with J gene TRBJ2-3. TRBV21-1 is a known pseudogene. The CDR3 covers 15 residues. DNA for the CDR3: TGTGCCAGCAGCAGAGTTCCCGGGCCTCAAGATACGCAGTATTTT. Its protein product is CASSRVPGPQDTQYF.

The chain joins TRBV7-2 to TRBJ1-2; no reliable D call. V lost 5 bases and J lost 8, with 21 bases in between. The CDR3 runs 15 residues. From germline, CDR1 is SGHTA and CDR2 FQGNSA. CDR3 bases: TGTGCCAGCAGCCCCCAGGCCATGAAGGGTGGCGGCTACACCTTC. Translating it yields CASSPQAMKGGGYTF.

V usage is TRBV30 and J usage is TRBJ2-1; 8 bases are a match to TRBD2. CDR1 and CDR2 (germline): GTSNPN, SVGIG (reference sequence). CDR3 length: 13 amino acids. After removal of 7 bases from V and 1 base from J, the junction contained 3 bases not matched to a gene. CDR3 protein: CALAGISYNEQFF. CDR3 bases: TGTGCCTTAGCGGGGATATCCTACAATGAGCAGTTCTTC.

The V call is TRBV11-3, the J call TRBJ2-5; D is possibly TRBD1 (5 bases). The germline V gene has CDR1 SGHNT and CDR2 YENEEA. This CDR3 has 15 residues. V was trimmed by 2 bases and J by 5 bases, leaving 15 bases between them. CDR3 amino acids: CASSLQGYRVETQYF. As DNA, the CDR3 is TGTGCCAGCAGCTTACAGGGCTACCGCGTGGAGACCCAGTACTTC. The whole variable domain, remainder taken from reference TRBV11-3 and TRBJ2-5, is EAGVVQSPRYKIIEKKQPVAFWCNPISGHNTLYWYLQNLGQGPELLIRYENEEAVDDSQLPKDRFSAERLKGVDSTLKIQPAELGDSAVYLCASSLQGYRVETQYFGPGTRLLVL.

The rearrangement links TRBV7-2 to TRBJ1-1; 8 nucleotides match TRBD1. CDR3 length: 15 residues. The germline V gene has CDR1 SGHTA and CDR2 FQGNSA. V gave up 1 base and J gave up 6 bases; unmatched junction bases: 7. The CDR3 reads CASSLDRGVFPEAFF. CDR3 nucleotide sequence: TGTGCCAGCAGCTTAGACAGGGGGGTCTTTCCTGAAGCTTTCTTT.

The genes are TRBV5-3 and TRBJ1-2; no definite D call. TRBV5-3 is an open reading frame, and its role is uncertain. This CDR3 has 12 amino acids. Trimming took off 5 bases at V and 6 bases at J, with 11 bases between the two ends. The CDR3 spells CARRSACNGYTF. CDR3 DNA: TGTGCCAGAAGGTCGGCCTGCAATGGCTACACCTTC.

DNA of the CDR3: TGCGCCAGCGCGGGACAGCTCCAAGAGACCCAGTACTTC. It translates to CASAGQLQETQYF. V and J are TRBV5-1 and TRBJ2-5, with a weak D call TRBD1 (7 bases). Germline-derived CDR1 and CDR2 are SGHRS and YFSETQ. This CDR3 contains 13 residues. V gave up 7 bases and J gave up 1 base, with 11 bases separating them.

The CDR3 spells CASSLTGLGEKLFF. The CDR3, as DNA: TGTGCCAGCAGCTTGACAGGGTTAGGGGAAAAACTGTTTTTT. The chain couples TRBV9 to TRBJ1-4; 7 bases line up with TRBD1. The CDR3 runs 14 residues. The V gene's germline CDR1 is SGDLS and CDR2 YYNGEE. Trimming removed 4 bases from V and 8 bases from J; junction bases left unmatched: 8. Drawing the rest from reference TRBV9 and TRBJ1-4, the complete variable domain is DSGVTQTPKHLITATGQRVTLRCSPRSGDLSVYWYQQSLDQGLQFLIQYYNGEERAKGNILERFSAQQFPDLHSELNLSSLELGDSALYFCASSLTGLGEKLFFGSGTQLSVL.

CDR3 DNA: TGTGCCAGCAGCCCCGGGACAGGGCGAAGCTCCTATAATTCACCCCTCCACTTT. The encoded protein is CASSPGTGRSSYNSPLHF. The chain is built from TRBV7-9 and TRBJ1-6; TRBD1 matches at 9 bases. Germline CDR1 is SEHNR and CDR2 is FQNEAQ (reference sequence). The CDR3 runs to 18 residues. The V segment lost 5 bases and the J segment 0 bases; nucleotides outside the gene matches: 8.

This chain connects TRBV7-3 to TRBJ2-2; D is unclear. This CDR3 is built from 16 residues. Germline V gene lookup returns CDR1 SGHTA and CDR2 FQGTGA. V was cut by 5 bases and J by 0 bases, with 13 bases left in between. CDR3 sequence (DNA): TGTGCCAGCAGCCCTTACCGCGGCCCGAACACCGGGGAGCTGTTTTTT. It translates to CASSPYRGPNTGELFF.

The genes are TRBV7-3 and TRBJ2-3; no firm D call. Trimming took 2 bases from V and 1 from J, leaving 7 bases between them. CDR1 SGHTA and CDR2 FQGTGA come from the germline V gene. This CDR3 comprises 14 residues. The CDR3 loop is CASSLGWGTDTQYF. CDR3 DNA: TGTGCCAGCAGCTTAGGGTGGGGCACAGATACGCAGTATTTT.

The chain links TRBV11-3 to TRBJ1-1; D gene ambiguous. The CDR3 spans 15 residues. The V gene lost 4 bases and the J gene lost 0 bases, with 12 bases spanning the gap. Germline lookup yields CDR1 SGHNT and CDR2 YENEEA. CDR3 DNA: TGTGCCAGCAGCTCTATGGGAGCATTGAACACTGAAGCTTTCTTT. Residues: CASSSMGALNTEAFF.

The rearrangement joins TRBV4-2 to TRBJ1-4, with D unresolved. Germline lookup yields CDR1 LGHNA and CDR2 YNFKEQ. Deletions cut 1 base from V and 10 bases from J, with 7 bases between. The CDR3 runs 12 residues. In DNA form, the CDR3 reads TGTGCCAGCAGCCAAGGAATGGTAAAACTGTTTTTT. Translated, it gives CASSQGMVKLFF.

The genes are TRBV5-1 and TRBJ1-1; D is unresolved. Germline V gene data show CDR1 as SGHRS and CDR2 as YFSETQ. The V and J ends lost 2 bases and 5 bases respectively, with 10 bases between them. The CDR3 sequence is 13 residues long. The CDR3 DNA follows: TGCGCCAGCAGCTTTTCGGTGGTAACTGAAGCTTTCTTT. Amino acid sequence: CASSFSVVTEAFF.